The TCR beta chain under discussion was sequenced for a study of cytomegalovirus exposure and HLA in healthy donors. Study findings and constraints: A prior analysis recorded that most TCR beta V segments were productive about 87% or about 30% of the time. There were about 160 TCR beta chains listed as cytomegalovirus-associated. Several V segments, TRBV6-2 and TRBV6-3 among them, could not be told apart and were dropped.

The PCR contained 60 Vbeta and 13 Jbeta primers. In the study's own analysis: Unique TCR beta chains totaled some 78 million in a later count, with approximately 11 million of them shared. TCRdb's table, derived via immunoSEQ multiplex PCR, lists solely in-frame clones and lacks some. Clonal size and the V and J genes are those of that table, whereas D and trimming came from the DNA. The sample holds some 98,000 clones, more than 70% seen once. Details on this clone: The antigen remains undetermined.

Trimming cost V 7 bases and J 3 bases, with 12 bases left between them. CDR1 is SNHLY and CDR2 is FYNNEI in the germline V gene. The CDR3 contains 13 residues. Sample: PBMCs. The chain employs TRBV2 and TRBJ1-2, with D perhaps matching TRBD1 (5 bases). This TCR derives from a man aged 18 to 30 in good health and CMV-seropositive. CDR3: CASTKDRDYGYTF. The CDR3 DNA sequence: TGTGCCAGCACCAAAGACAGAGACTATGGCTACACCTTC.